This T cell receptor (beta chain) was sequenced for a study of radiotherapy plus CTLA-4 blockade in lung cancer. Clones were read by immunoSEQ multiplex PCR, and TCRdb kept only the in-frame ones, dropping some. The repertoire holds about 31,000 clones, with about 78% as singletons. Germline V gene data show CDR1 as SGHRS and CDR2 as YFSETQ. Trimming removed 1 base at V and 4 bases at J, with 15 bases between. The CDR3 sequence is 15 residues long. The chain combines TRBV5-1 with TRBJ2-7; D possibly matches TRBD1 or TRBD2 (5 bases each). The receptor was derived from a human donor with non-small cell lung cancer who had stable disease on radiotherapy plus ipilimumab. The sample was peripheral blood, taken from a patient treated with radiotherapy plus ipilimumab. In DNA form, the CDR3 reads TGCGCCAGCAGCTTGTTTGGCTCAGGGACGTACGAGCAGTACTTC. Amino acids: CASSLFGSGTYEQYF.